These T cell receptor beta chains were read from a single sample in a study of CD8+ T cells in alopecia areata. Produced via immunoSEQ multiplex PCR; TCRdb's table is partial and in-frame only. The sample contains 90,000 to 150,000 clones, around two fifths of which appear only once. The sequenced sample consisted of CD4+ T cells sorted from blood. These receptors were collected from a human donor with alopecia areata. Each CDR3 is given with its conserved first and last residue. D genes are given only for firm matches. Clone size is shown for a subset of rows, as once, few, many or a class of expanded clone.

CDR3 protein: CASSLTGGAGYGYTF
CDR3 DNA: TGTGCCAGCAGCTTGACAGGGGGCGCGGGCTATGGCTACACCTTC
D gene: TRBD1
J gene: TRBJ1-2
clone size: -
V gene: TRBV7-8

CDR3 protein: CASSGRGVENIQYF
CDR3 DNA: TGTGCCAGCAGTGGGCGGGGAGTCGAAAACATTCAGTACTTC
D gene: -
J gene: TRBJ2-4
clone size: -
V gene: TRBV2

CDR3 protein: CAWIPTGKAFF
CDR3 DNA: TGTGCCTGGATCCCAACAGGGAAGGCTTTCTTT
D gene: -
J gene: TRBJ1-1
clone size: -
V gene: TRBV30

CDR3 protein: CASSPSGTNEKLFF
CDR3 DNA: TGTGCCAGCAGCCCGTCGGGAACCAATGAAAAACTGTTTTTT
D gene: -
J gene: TRBJ1-4
clone size: -
V gene: TRBV5-4

CDR3 protein: CASLQGAGTEAFF
CDR3 DNA: TGTGCCAGTCTACAGGGGGCAGGCACTGAAGCTTTCTTT
D gene: TRBD1
J gene: TRBJ1-1
clone size: few
V gene: TRBV13

CDR3 protein: CASSLTLADTQYF
CDR3 DNA: TGTGCCAGCAGCTTAACACTTGCAGATACGCAGTATTTT
D gene: -
J gene: TRBJ2-3
clone size: -
V gene: TRBV11-2

CDR3 protein: CASSFGGGSNQPQHF
CDR3 DNA: TGTGCCAGCAGCTTTGGGGGCGGGAGCAATCAGCCCCAGCATTTT
D gene: -
J gene: TRBJ1-5
clone size: -
V gene: TRBV7-8

CDR3 protein: CASSVGSTEAFF
CDR3 DNA: TGTGCCAGCAGTGTAGGAAGCACTGAAGCTTTCTTT
D gene: -
J gene: TRBJ1-1
clone size: few
V gene: TRBV28

CDR3 protein: CASSYSNGDEQFF
CDR3 DNA: TGTGCCAGCAGTTACTCGAACGGGGATGAGCAGTTCTTC
D gene: -
J gene: TRBJ2-1
clone size: -
V gene: TRBV6-6

CDR3 protein: CATRVDRADYGYTF
CDR3 DNA: TGTGCCACCAGGGTGGACAGGGCAGACTATGGCTACACCTTC
D gene: TRBD1
J gene: TRBJ1-2
clone size: -
V gene: TRBV15

CDR3 protein: CASSVDGAFQETQYF
CDR3 DNA: TGTGCCAGCAGCGTAGACGGGGCATTCCAAGAGACCCAGTACTTC
D gene: -
J gene: TRBJ2-5
clone size: few
V gene: TRBV9

CDR3 protein: CASSQEPRGGRYEQYF
CDR3 DNA: TGTGCCAGCAGCCAAGAGCCGCGGGGGGGCAGGTACGAGCAGTACTTC
D gene: TRBD2
J gene: TRBJ2-7
clone size: -
V gene: TRBV4-2

CDR3 protein: CASRWTALGEQFF
CDR3 DNA: TGTGCCAGCAGATGGACAGCGTTGGGGGAGCAGTTCTTC
D gene: -
J gene: TRBJ2-1
clone size: few
V gene: TRBV28

CDR3 protein: CSVEVDLGQYF
CDR3 DNA: TGCAGCGTTGAAGTAGACCTTGGGCAGTACTTC
D gene: -
J gene: TRBJ2-7
clone size: few
V gene: TRBV29-1

CDR3 protein: CASSLSGAAYNEQFF
CDR3 DNA: TGTGCCAGCAGCTTGAGCGGGGCCGCCTACAATGAGCAGTTCTTC
D gene: TRBD2
J gene: TRBJ2-1
clone size: -
V gene: TRBV7-9

CDR3 protein: CASSQETSGQETQYF
CDR3 DNA: TGTGCCAGCAGCCAAGAGACTAGCGGACAAGAGACCCAGTACTTC
D gene: TRBD2
J gene: TRBJ2-5
clone size: -
V gene: TRBV4-2